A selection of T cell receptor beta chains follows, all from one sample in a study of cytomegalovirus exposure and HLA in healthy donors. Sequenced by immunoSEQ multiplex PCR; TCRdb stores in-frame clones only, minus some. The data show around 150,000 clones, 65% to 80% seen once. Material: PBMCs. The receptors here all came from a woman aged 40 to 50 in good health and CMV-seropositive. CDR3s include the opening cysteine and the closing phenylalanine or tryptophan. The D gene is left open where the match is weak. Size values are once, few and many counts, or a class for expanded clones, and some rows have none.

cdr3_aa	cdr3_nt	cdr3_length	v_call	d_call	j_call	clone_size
CASSPNGTGGADTQYF	TGTGCCAGCTCACCAAATGGGACAGGGGGCGCAGATACGCAGTATTTT	16	TRBV18	TRBD1	TRBJ2-3	NA
CAIRSDRGDSPLHF	TGTGCCATCAGATCGGACAGGGGTGATTCACCCCTCCACTTT	14	TRBV10-3	TRBD1	TRBJ1-6	NA
CASLPLGLAGDEQYF	TGTGCCAGCCTCCCCCTGGGGCTAGCGGGAGATGAGCAGTACTTC	15	TRBV11-2	TRBD2	TRBJ2-7	NA
CASSSPGLAGYEQYF	TGTGCCAGCAGTTCCCCTGGACTAGCTGGCTACGAGCAGTACTTC	15	TRBV6-5	TRBD2	TRBJ2-7	NA
CSASSRTGTSEQYF	TGCAGCGCCTCCAGCAGGACAGGGACGAGCGAGCAGTACTTC	14	TRBV29-1	TRBD1	TRBJ2-7	NA
CASSPFSGFPYEQYF	TGTGCCAGCAGCCCCTTCAGCGGGTTTCCCTACGAGCAGTACTTC	15	TRBV14	NA	TRBJ2-7	NA
CASSLTGDVTGELFF	TGTGCCAGCAGCTTGACAGGGGATGTCACCGGGGAGCTGTTTTTT	15	TRBV5-4	TRBD1	TRBJ2-2	NA
CASSQDWASLYNEQFF	TGCGCCAGCAGCCAAGATTGGGCAAGTCTCTACAATGAGCAGTTCTTC	16	TRBV4-3	NA	TRBJ2-1	NA
CASSVRLDSPLHF	TGTGCCAGCAGTGTCAGGTTGGATTCACCCCTCCACTTT	13	TRBV6-6	NA	TRBJ1-6	NA
CASSLQGSYEQYF	TGCGCCAGCAGCTTGCAGGGTTCCTACGAGCAGTACTTC	13	TRBV5-1	NA	TRBJ2-7	NA
CASSSTQGGSDYGYTF	TGTGCCAGCAGCTCTACACAGGGGGGAAGCGACTATGGCTACACCTTC	16	TRBV2	TRBD1	TRBJ1-2	NA
CASSSDRNTEAFF	TGTGCCAGCAGCTCAGACAGGAACACTGAAGCTTTCTTT	13	TRBV7-2	NA	TRBJ1-1	NA
CASSLRGRQYF	TGTGCCAGCAGTTTAAGGGGCCGGCAGTACTTC	11	TRBV6-6	NA	TRBJ2-7	few
CASSQGRQADATYEQYF	TGCGCCAGCAGCCAAGGGAGGCAGGCGGACGCTACCTACGAGCAGTACTTC	17	TRBV4-3	NA	TRBJ2-7	NA
CASSLGTGEGYTF	TGTGCCAGCAGCCTAGGGACAGGGGAAGGCTACACCTTC	13	TRBV7-9	TRBD1	TRBJ1-2	few
CASSPLGGATNEKLFF	TGTGCCAGCAGCCCCTTGGGGGGTGCAACTAATGAAAAACTGTTTTTT	16	TRBV7-9	NA	TRBJ1-4	NA
CASVLIPGLAGRAYNEQFF	TGTGCCAGCGTTCTTATTCCGGGACTAGCGGGAAGAGCCTACAATGAGCAGTTCTTC	19	TRBV9	TRBD2	TRBJ2-1	NA
CARGTGDNSPLHF	TGTGCCAGGGGGACAGGGGATAATTCACCCCTCCACTTT	13	TRBV5-3	TRBD1	TRBJ1-6	NA
CASSHLAGETNEQFF	TGCGCCAGCAGCCATTTAGCGGGGGAGACCAATGAGCAGTTCTTC	15	TRBV4-3	TRBD2	TRBJ2-1	few
CASSRGTDQETQYF	TGTGCCAGCAGCCGTGGGACAGATCAAGAGACCCAGTACTTC	14	TRBV11-3	TRBD1	TRBJ2-5	NA
CASSLDRGSAFF	TGCGCCAGCAGCCTCGACAGGGGATCGGCTTTCTTT	12	TRBV5-1	TRBD1	TRBJ1-1	NA
CASSLEPGPTDTQYF	TGCGCCAGCAGCTTGGAGCCAGGCCCCACAGATACGCAGTATTTT	15	TRBV5-1	NA	TRBJ2-3	few
CASSLLNTIYF	TGTGCCAGCAGTTTACTTAACACCATATATTTT	11	TRBV28	NA	TRBJ1-3	NA
CASSDRDRGGRAFF	TGTGCCAGCAGTGACAGAGACAGGGGCGGGAGAGCTTTCTTT	14	TRBV6-1	TRBD1	TRBJ1-1	NA
CASSPLQTYNEQFF	TGTGCCAGCAGCCCCCTCCAGACCTACAATGAGCAGTTCTTC	14	TRBV7-2	NA	TRBJ2-1	NA
CATSRVGREEGAKFF	TGTGCCACCAGCAGAGTGGGGCGGGAGGAAGGGGCGAAGTTCTTC	15	TRBV15	TRBD2	TRBJ2-1	NA
CASSLAESGSGPDTQYF	TGTGCCAGCAGCTTAGCAGAGTCAGGTAGCGGGCCAGATACGCAGTATTTT	17	TRBV11-3	TRBD2	TRBJ2-3	NA
CASSVEAGANYGYTF	TGTGCCAGCAGCGTAGAGGCAGGGGCCAACTATGGCTACACCTTC	15	TRBV9	NA	TRBJ1-2	once
CASSPDNGVVGEQFF	TGTGCCAGCTCACCGGACAACGGTGTCGTGGGAGAGCAGTTCTTC	15	TRBV18	NA	TRBJ2-1	once
CASSSFGTSGKVYEQFF	TGTGCCAGCAGTTCTTTCGGGACTAGCGGGAAAGTCTATGAGCAGTTCTTC	17	TRBV28	TRBD2	TRBJ2-1	NA